Given below is one T cell receptor (beta chain) in context. This sample was taken from a study of blood T cell repertoires in COVID-19. Germline CDR1 is LGHDT and CDR2 is YNNKEL (reference sequence). Trimming removed 6 bases at V and 3 bases at J, with 18 bases between. This CDR3 region has 15 residues. The table came from immunoSEQ multiplex PCR; TCRdb's copy has only in-frame clones and leaves some out. Of 200,000 or so clones detected, roughly 88% appear once; the ten largest clones hold 15% to 20%. V and J are TRBV3-1 (or the pseudogene TRBV3-2) and TRBJ2-7; a weak D match, TRBD2 (6 bases). This clonotype was sampled from a man in his fifties with COVID-19, enrolled during active disease. Sequenced input: peripheral blood. The CDR3 sequence: CASSSQGQGLYEQYF. In DNA, the CDR3 is TGTGCCAGCAGTTCTCAAGGGCAGGGACTCTACGAGCAGTACTTC.